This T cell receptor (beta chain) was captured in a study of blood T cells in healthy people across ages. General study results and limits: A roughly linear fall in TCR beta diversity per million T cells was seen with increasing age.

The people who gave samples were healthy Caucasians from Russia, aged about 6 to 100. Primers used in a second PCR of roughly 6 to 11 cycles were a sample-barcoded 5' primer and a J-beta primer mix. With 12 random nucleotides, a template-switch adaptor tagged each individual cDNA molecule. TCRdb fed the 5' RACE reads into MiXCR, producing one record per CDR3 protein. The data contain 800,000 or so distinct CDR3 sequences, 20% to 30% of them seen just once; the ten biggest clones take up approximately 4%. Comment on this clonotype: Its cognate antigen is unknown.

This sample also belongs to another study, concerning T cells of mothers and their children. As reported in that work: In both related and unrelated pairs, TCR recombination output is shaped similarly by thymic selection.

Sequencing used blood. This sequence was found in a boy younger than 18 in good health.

CDR3 protein: CSVGVVGLNEQFF. CDR3 sequence (DNA): TGCAGCGTTGGGGTGGTGGGGCTGAATGAGCAGTTCTTC. This rearrangement joins TRBV29-1 to TRBJ2-1, with D tentatively TRBD1 (5 bases). The CDR3 runs to 13 residues. Germline CDR1 is SQVTM and CDR2 is ANQGSEA. Trimming shortened V by 4 bases and J by 7 bases, and 14 bases separated the two germline ends.